The clone carrying this TCR beta chain was seen only a few times. Its antigen remains unknown. This specimen belongs to a study of CD8 T cells in ankylosing spondylitis. Quantitative 5'-RACE with molecular barcodes generated TCR beta libraries. TCRdb re-analysed the 5' RACE reads in MiXCR, keeping a single row per CDR3 protein. This table has some 800,000 distinct CDR3 sequences, 12% appearing once. Deletions cut 7 bases from V and 0 bases from J, with 6 bases between. The germline CDR1 and CDR2 sequences are SGHRS and YFSETQ. This CDR3 has 12 residues. Findings of the study overall: Blood from ankylosing spondylitis patients appeared to carry a characteristic roughly 8-variant TCR beta motif. Clones tied to disease were said to be significantly enriched in matched ankylosing spondylitis synovial fluid.

This chain uses TRBV5-1 with TRBJ2-3, with D uncertain. This receptor was obtained from a male donor with ankylosing spondylitis. Sequencing was done on a sample of blood, either unsorted or a sorted T cell fraction (not recorded which). The CDR3 DNA reads as TGCGCCAGCCATAGGAGCACAGATACGCAGTATTTT. Translation gives CASHRSTDTQYF. The full variable domain, with the rest looked up from reference TRBV5-1 and TRBJ2-3, is KAGVTQTPRYLIKTRGQQVTLSCSPISGHRSVSWYQQTPGQGLQFLFEYFSETQRNKGNFPGRFSGRQFSNSRSEMNVSTLELGDSALYLCASHRSTDTQYFGPGTRLTVL.